This TCR beta chain was identified during a study of persistence of HIV-infected CD4 T cells. The study's findings and limits: The rare CMV-responding cells with HIV-1 proviruses were not separately TCR-sequenced.

The CDR3 runs 13 residues. Germline V gene sequence: CDR1 SEHNR, CDR2 FQNEAQ (reference sequence). V shed 4 bases and J shed 6 bases, with 11 bases lying between them. Concerning this clone itself: Its antigen is currently unknown.

Sequencing used immunoSEQ version 4 in survey mode. Measured with immunoSEQ multiplex PCR; TCRdb has only the in-frame clones, and not every one. The table has 50,000 to 65,000 clones, 70% to 75% seen once; the top ten hold under 2%. Cells were stimulated with overlapping HIV-1 Gag 15-mer peptides. Memory cells lacking CD40L and CD69 with high CD45RO were sorted. CD8+ T cells were removed from PBMCs prior to stimulation. The sample in question was CD4+ T cells sorted from PBMCs after approximately 19-hour stimulation, obtained from a patient who received antiretroviral therapy. This sequence joins TRBV7-9 and TRBJ2-3; D possibly matches TRBD1 or TRBD2 (5 bases each). This clonotype was obtained from an adult man with HIV who was CMV-seropositive. The CDR3 loop is CASSSGATDTQYF. DNA of the CDR3: TGTGCCAGCAGCTCCGGGGCCACGGATACGCAGTATTTT.